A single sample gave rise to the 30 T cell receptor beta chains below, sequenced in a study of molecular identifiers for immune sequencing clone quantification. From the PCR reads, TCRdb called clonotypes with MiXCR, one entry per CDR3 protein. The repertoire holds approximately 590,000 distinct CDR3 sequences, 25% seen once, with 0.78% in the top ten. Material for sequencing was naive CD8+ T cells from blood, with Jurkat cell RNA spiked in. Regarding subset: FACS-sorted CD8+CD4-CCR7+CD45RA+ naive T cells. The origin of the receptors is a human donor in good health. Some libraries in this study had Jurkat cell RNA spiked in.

The CDR3 nucleotides are TGTGCCAGCAGCCAAGAGTCGGGGATTACGGGCACCGGGGAGCTGTTTTTT. It encodes CASSQESGITGTGELFF. The chain links TRBV14 to TRBJ2-2, with D maybe TRBD2 (5 bases). The CDR3 totals 17 residues. Trimming cost V 0 bases and J 4 bases, with 15 bases left between them. Germline V gene data show CDR1 as SGHDN and CDR2 as FVKESK.

In nucleotides, the CDR3 is TGTGCCAGCAGTTACTATCAGGGGAACACTGAAGCTTTCTTT. Its protein is CASSYYQGNTEAFF. The chain employs TRBV6-2 or TRBV6-3 and TRBJ1-1; D is perhaps TRBD1 (5 bases). The CDR3 length is 14 residues. Trimming removed 1 base at V and 1 base at J, with 7 bases between. Germline lookup yields CDR1 MNHEY and CDR2 SVGEGT.

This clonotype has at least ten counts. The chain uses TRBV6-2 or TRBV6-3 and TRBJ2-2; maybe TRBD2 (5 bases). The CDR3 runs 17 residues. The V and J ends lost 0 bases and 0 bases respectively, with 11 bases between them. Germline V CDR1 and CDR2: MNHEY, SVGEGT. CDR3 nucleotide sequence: TGTGCCAGCAGTTACTCGACTATCGGTTCGAACACCGGGGAGCTGTTTTTT. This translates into CASSYSTIGSNTGELFF.

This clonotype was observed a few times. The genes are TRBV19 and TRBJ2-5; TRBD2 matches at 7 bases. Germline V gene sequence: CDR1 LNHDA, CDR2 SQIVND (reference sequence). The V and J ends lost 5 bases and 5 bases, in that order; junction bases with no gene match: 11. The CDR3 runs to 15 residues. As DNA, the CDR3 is TGTGCCAGTAGTCTAAGGACTAGTTTGGGTGAGACCCAGTACTTC. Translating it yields CASSLRTSLGETQYF.

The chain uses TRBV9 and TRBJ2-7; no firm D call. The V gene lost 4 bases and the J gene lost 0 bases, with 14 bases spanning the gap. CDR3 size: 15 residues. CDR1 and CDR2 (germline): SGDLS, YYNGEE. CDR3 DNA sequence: TGTGCCAGCAGCAATAGCCAAGCGAGCTCCTACGAGCAGTACTTC. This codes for CASSNSQASSYEQYF. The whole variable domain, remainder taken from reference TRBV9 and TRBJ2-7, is DSGVTQTPKHLITATGQRVTLRCSPRSGDLSVYWYQQSLDQGLQFLIQYYNGEERAKGNILERFSAQQFPDLHSELNLSSLELGDSALYFCASSNSQASSYEQYFGPGTRLTVT.

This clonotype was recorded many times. The CDR3 reads CASSRTGTPSDEQFF. The DNA of the CDR3 is TGTGCCAGCAGCCGTACCGGGACCCCTTCGGATGAGCAGTTCTTC. The V and J genes are TRBV7-2 and TRBJ2-1; D tentatively fits TRBD1 or TRBD2 (5 bases each). CDR3 length equals 15 residues. V was trimmed by 5 bases and J by 8 bases, leaving 19 bases between them. In germline, CDR1 is SGHTA, CDR2 FQGNSA.

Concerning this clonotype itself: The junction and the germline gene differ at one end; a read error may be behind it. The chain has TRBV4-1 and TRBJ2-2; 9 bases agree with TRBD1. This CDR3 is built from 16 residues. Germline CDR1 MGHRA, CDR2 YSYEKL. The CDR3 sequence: CAGSQGTGPNTGELFF. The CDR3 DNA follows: TGCGCCGGCAGCCAAGGGACAGGGCCGAACACCGGGGAGCTGTTTTTT.

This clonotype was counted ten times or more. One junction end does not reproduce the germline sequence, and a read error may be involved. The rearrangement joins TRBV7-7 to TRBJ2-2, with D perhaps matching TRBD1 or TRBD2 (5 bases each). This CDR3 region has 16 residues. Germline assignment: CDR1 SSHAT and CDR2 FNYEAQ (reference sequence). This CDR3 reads CASSPGRGLMTGELFF. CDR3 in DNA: TGTGCTAGCAGCCCGGGACGGGGATTGATGACCGGGGAGCTGTTTTTT.

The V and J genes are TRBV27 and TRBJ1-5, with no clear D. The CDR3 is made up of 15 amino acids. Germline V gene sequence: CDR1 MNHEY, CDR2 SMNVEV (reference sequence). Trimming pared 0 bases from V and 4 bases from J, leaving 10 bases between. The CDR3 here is CASSLSSGENQPQHF. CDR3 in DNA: TGTGCCAGCAGTTTATCGAGTGGCGAAAATCAGCCCCAGCATTTT.

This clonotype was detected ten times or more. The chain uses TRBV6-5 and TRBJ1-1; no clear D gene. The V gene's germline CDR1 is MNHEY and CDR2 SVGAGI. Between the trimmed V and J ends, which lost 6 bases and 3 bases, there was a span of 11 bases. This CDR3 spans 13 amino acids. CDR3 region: CASSPRWDTEAFF. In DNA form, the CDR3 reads TGTGCCAGCAGCCCGAGATGGGACACTGAAGCTTTCTTT.

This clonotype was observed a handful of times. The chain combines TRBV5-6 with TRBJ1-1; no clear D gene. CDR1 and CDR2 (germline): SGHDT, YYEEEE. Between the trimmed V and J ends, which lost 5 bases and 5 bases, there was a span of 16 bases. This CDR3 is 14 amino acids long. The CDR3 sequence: CASSPKGSGTEAFF. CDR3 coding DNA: TGTGCCAGCAGTCCCAAGGGCTCGGGAACTGAAGCTTTCTTT.

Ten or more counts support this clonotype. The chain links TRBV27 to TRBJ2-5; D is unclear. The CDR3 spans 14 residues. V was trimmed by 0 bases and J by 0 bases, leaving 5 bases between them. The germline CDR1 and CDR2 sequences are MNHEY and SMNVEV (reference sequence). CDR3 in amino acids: CASSLSLYQETQYF. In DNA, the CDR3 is TGTGCCAGCAGTTTATCCCTCTACCAAGAGACCCAGTACTTC.

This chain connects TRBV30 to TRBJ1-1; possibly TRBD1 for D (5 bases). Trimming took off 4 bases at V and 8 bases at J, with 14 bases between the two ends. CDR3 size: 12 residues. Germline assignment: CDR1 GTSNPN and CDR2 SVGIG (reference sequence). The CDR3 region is CAWIWGLGEAFF. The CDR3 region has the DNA TGTGCCTGGATCTGGGGACTGGGAGAAGCTTTCTTT.

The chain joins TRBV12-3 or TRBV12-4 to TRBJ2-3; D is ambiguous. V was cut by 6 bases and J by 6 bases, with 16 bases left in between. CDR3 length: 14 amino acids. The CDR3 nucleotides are TGTGCCAGCAGCTCGGACCATAGACTGGATACGCAGTATTTT. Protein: CASSSDHRLDTQYF.

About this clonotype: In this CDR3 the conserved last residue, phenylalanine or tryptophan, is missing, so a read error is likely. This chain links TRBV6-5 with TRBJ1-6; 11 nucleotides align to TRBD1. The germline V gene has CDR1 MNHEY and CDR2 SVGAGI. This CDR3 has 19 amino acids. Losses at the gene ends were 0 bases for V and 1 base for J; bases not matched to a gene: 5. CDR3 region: CASSYSGQGAQSYNSPLHY. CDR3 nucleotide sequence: TGTGCCAGCAGTTACTCCGGACAGGGGGCGCAATCCTATAATTCACCCCTCCACTAT.

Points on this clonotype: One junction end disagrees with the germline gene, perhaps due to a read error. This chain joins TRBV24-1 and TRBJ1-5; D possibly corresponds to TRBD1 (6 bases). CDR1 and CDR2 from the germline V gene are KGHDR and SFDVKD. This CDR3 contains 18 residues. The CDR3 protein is CATSSSQGPVYSNQPLHF. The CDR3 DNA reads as TGTGCCACCAGTAGTTCGCAGGGGCCTGTTTATAGCAATCAGCCCCTGCATTTT.

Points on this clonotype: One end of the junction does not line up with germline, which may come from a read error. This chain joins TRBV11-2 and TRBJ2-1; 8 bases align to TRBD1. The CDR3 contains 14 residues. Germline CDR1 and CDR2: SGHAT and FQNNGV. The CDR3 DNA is TGTGCCAGCAGCTCGGGACAGGTATACAATGAGCAGCTCTTC. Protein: CASSSGQVYNEQLF.

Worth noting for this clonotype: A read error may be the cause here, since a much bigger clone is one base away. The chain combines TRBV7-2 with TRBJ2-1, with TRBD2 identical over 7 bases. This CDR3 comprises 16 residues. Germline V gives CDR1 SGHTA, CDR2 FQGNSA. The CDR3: CAGSPPGAGSYNEQFF. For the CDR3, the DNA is TGTGCCGGCAGCCCCCCCGGAGCGGGGTCCTACAATGAGCAGTTCTTC. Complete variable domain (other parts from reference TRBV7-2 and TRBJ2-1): GAGVSQSPSNKVTEKGKDVELRCDPISGHTALYWYRQSLGQGLEFLIYFQGNSAPDKSGLPSDRFSAERTGGSVSTLTIQRTQQEDSAVYLCAGSPPGAGSYNEQFFGPGTRLTVL.

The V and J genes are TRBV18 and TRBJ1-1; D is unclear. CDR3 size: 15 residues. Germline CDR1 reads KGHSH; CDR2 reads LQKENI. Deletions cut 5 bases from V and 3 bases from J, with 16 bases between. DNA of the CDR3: TGTGCCAGCTCAAAAGACCCCCTCTGGGACACTGAAGCTTTCTTT. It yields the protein CASSKDPLWDTEAFF.

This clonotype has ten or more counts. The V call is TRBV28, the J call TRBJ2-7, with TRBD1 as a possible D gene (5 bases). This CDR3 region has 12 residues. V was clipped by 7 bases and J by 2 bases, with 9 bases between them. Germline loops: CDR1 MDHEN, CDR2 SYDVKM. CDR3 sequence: CASMGQTYEQYF. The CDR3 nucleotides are TGTGCCAGCATGGGGCAGACCTACGAGCAGTACTTC.

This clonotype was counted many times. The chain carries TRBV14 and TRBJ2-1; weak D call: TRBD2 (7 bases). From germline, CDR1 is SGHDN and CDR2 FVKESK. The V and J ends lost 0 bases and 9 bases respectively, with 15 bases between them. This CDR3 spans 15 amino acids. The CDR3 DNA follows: TGTGCCAGCAGCCAAGATCTCCTTAGGGGGGGTGAGCAGTTCTTC. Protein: CASSQDLLRGGEQFF.

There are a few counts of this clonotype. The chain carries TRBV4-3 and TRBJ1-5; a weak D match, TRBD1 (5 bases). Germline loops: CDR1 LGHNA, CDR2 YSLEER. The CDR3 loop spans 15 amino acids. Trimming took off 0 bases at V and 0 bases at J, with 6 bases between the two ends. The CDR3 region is CASSQEDSSNQPQHF. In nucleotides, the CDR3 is TGCGCCAGCAGCCAAGAAGACAGTAGCAATCAGCCCCAGCATTTT.

CDR3 nucleotides: TGTGCCAGCAGTTTAACAGGGACAGCGAATCAGCCCCAGCATTTT. Residues: CASSLTGTANQPQHF. V and J are TRBV28 and TRBJ1-5; 7 bases align to TRBD1. The CDR3 consists of 15 residues. The germline gives CDR1 MDHEN, CDR2 SYDVKM. V was clipped by 2 bases and J by 4 bases; unmatched bases: 5.

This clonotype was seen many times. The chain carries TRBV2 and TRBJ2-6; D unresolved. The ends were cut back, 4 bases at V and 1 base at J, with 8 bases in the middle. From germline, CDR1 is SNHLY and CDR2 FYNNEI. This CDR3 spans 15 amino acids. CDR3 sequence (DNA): TGTGCCAGCAGTGGCTTGGAATCTGGGGCCAACGTCCTGACTTTC. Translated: CASSGLESGANVLTF.

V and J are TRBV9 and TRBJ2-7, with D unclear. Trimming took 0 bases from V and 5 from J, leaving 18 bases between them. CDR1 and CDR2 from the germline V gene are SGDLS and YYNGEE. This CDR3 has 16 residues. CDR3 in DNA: TGTGCCAGCAGCGTAGCTATCGGCAGCCCATTAAACGAGCAGTACTTC. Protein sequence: CASSVAIGSPLNEQYF.

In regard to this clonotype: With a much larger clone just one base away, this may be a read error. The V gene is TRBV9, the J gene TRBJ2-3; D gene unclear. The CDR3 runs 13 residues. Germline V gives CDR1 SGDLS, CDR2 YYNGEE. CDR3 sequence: CASNVEWSDTQYF. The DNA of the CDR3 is TGTGCCAGCAACGTAGAGTGGTCAGATACGCAGTATTTT.

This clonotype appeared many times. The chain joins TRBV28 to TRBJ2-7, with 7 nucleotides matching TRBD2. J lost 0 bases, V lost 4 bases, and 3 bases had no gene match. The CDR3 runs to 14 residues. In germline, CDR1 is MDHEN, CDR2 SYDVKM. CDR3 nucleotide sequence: TGTGCCAGCAGTTCACGGGACTACTCCTACGAGCAGTACTTC. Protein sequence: CASSSRDYSYEQYF.

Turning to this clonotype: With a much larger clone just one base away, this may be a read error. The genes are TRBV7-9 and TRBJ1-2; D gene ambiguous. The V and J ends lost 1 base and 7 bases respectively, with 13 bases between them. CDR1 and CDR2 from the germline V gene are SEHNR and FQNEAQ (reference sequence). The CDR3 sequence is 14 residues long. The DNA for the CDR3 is TGTGCCAGCAGCTTAGTGGGAGACCCCTGTGGCTACACCTTC. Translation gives CASSLVGDPCGYTF. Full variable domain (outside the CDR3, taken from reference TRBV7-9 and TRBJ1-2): DTGVSQNPRHKITKRGQNVTFRCDPISEHNRLYWYRQTLGQGPEFLTYFQNEAQLEKSRLLSDRFSAERPKGSFSTLEIQRTEQGDSAMYLCASSLVGDPCGYTFGSGTRLTVV.

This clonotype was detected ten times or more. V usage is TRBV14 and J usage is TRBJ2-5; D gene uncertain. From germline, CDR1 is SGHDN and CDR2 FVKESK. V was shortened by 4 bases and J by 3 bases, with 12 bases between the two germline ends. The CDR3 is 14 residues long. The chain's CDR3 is CASSPQIFEETQYF. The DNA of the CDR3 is TGTGCCAGCAGCCCACAGATATTTGAAGAGACCCAGTACTTC.

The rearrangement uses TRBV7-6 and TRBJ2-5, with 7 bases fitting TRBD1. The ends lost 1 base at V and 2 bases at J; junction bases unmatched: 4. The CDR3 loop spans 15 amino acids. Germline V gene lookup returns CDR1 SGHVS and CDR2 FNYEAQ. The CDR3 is CASSLGGQIQETQYF. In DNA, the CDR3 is TGTGCCAGCAGCTTAGGGGGACAGATACAAGAGACCCAGTACTTC.